These T cell receptor beta chains were read from a single sample in a study of blood T cell repertoires in COVID-19. Clones were sequenced by immunoSEQ multiplex PCR, and TCRdb holds only the in-frame ones, with some missing. The table has approximately 260,000 clones, around 89% seen once. Specimen: peripheral blood. These receptors originate from a woman between 55 and 75 years old with COVID-19, enrolled during active disease. CDR3s include the opening cysteine and the closing phenylalanine or tryptophan. Each record gives: V gene, D gene, CDR3 length, J gene, clone size, CDR3 protein, CDR3 DNA. The D gene is left open where the match is weak. Where a row states a size, it is once, few, many or the class of an expanded clone; other rows omit it.

V gene: TRBV6-5
D gene: NA
CDR3 length: 11
J gene: TRBJ1-6
clone size: NA
CDR3 protein: CASSRHSPLHF
CDR3 DNA: TGTGCCAGCTCCCGTCATTCACCCCTCCACTTT

V gene: TRBV6-2/TRBV6-3
D gene: NA
CDR3 length: 17
J gene: TRBJ1-2
clone size: NA
CDR3 protein: CASSGMGTGNSNYGYTF
CDR3 DNA: TGTGCCAGCAGTGGGATGGGTACAGGGAATTCCAATTATGGCTACACCTTC

V gene: TRBV18
D gene: TRBD1
CDR3 length: 18
J gene: TRBJ1-1
clone size: NA
CDR3 protein: CASSPRVLGGQGNTEAFF
CDR3 DNA: TGTGCCAGCTCACCACGGGTCCTGGGGGGACAGGGGAACACTGAAGCTTTCTTT

V gene: TRBV5-6
D gene: NA
CDR3 length: 16
J gene: TRBJ1-3
clone size: few
CDR3 protein: CASSLNRPLSGNTIYF
CDR3 DNA: TGTGCCAGCAGCTTAAACAGGCCCCTCTCTGGAAACACCATATATTTT

V gene: TRBV9
D gene: TRBD1
CDR3 length: 16
J gene: TRBJ2-2
clone size: NA
CDR3 protein: CASSISQGASTGELFF
CDR3 DNA: TGTGCCAGCAGTATCTCACAGGGGGCAAGCACCGGGGAGCTGTTTTTT

V gene: TRBV7-2
D gene: TRBD1
CDR3 length: 18
J gene: TRBJ1-1
clone size: NA
CDR3 protein: CASSHPRDRGGVNTEAFF
CDR3 DNA: TGTGCCAGCAGCCACCCCCGGGACAGGGGCGGGGTGAACACTGAAGCTTTCTTT

V gene: TRBV15
D gene: NA
CDR3 length: 15
J gene: TRBJ1-2
clone size: NA
CDR3 protein: CATSRGPGRGRGYTF
CDR3 DNA: TGTGCCACCAGCAGAGGCCCGGGGCGGGGAAGAGGCTACACCTTC

V gene: TRBV19
D gene: TRBD2
CDR3 length: 16
J gene: TRBJ2-7
clone size: NA
CDR3 protein: CASSSGLAGAPYEQYF
CDR3 DNA: TGTGCCAGTAGTTCGGGACTAGCGGGGGCCCCCTACGAGCAGTACTTC

V gene: TRBV7-9
D gene: NA
CDR3 length: 13
J gene: TRBJ2-7
clone size: NA
CDR3 protein: CASSLDVSGEQYF
CDR3 DNA: TGTGCCAGCAGCTTAGACGTTTCGGGGGAGCAGTACTTC

V gene: TRBV7-2
D gene: NA
CDR3 length: 14
J gene: TRBJ2-1
clone size: NA
CDR3 protein: CASSLAGRYNEQFF
CDR3 DNA: TGTGCCAGCAGCTTAGCGGGGAGATACAATGAGCAGTTCTTC

V gene: TRBV9
D gene: NA
CDR3 length: 16
J gene: TRBJ2-2
clone size: NA
CDR3 protein: CASSRAGGANTGELFF
CDR3 DNA: TGTGCCAGCAGCCGTGCGGGCGGGGCGAACACCGGGGAGCTGTTTTTT

V gene: TRBV29-1
D gene: TRBD2
CDR3 length: 13
J gene: TRBJ2-3
clone size: NA
CDR3 protein: CSVERGGTDTQYF
CDR3 DNA: TGCAGCGTTGAACGCGGGGGGACAGATACGCAGTATTTT

V gene: TRBV7-8
D gene: NA
CDR3 length: 14
J gene: TRBJ1-3
clone size: NA
CDR3 protein: CASSLTVSGNTIYF
CDR3 DNA: TGTGCCAGCAGCTTGACAGTTTCTGGAAACACCATATATTTT

V gene: TRBV4-1
D gene: TRBD1
CDR3 length: 15
J gene: TRBJ1-2
clone size: NA
CDR3 protein: CASSQDRQTGYGYTF
CDR3 DNA: TGCGCCAGCAGCCAAGATCGGCAGACAGGGTATGGCTACACCTTC

V gene: TRBV7-3
D gene: NA
CDR3 length: 19
J gene: TRBJ2-6
clone size: NA
CDR3 protein: CASSFRRKGAASGANVLTF
CDR3 DNA: TGTGCCAGCAGCTTCCGGAGGAAGGGAGCCGCCTCTGGGGCCAACGTCCTGACTTTC

V gene: TRBV24-1
D gene: TRBD1
CDR3 length: 17
J gene: TRBJ2-1
clone size: NA
CDR3 protein: CATSDPGTGGSYNEQFF
CDR3 DNA: TGTGCCACCAGTGACCCTGGGACAGGTGGGTCCTACAATGAGCAGTTCTTC

V gene: TRBV5-1
D gene: NA
CDR3 length: 15
J gene: TRBJ1-6
clone size: few
CDR3 protein: CASSPNRDNFNPLHF
CDR3 DNA: TGCGCCAGCAGCCCGAACCGGGACAACTTTAATCCCCTCCACTTT

V gene: TRBV20-1
D gene: NA
CDR3 length: 11
J gene: TRBJ1-1
clone size: NA
CDR3 protein: CSAPRNTEAFF
CDR3 DNA: TGCAGTGCGCCCAGGAACACTGAAGCTTTCTTT

V gene: TRBV7-3
D gene: NA
CDR3 length: 13
J gene: TRBJ2-7
clone size: NA
CDR3 protein: CASSPQQGSVKYF
CDR3 DNA: TGTGCCAGCAGCCCACAACAGGGAAGTGTAAAGTACTTC

V gene: TRBV15
D gene: NA
CDR3 length: 16
J gene: TRBJ1-5
clone size: once
CDR3 protein: CATSRDRSGRHQPQHF
CDR3 DNA: TGTGCCACCAGCAGAGATCGGTCAGGGAGGCACCAGCCCCAGCATTTT

V gene: TRBV6-6
D gene: TRBD1
CDR3 length: 15
J gene: TRBJ1-2
clone size: NA
CDR3 protein: CASSSSRDRVYGYTF
CDR3 DNA: TGTGCCAGCAGTTCGTCCCGGGACAGGGTCTATGGCTACACCTTC

V gene: TRBV2
D gene: NA
CDR3 length: 15
J gene: TRBJ1-5
clone size: NA
CDR3 protein: CASSYRVIRNQPQHF
CDR3 DNA: TGTGCCAGCAGTTACAGGGTTATCCGCAATCAGCCCCAGCATTTT

V gene: TRBV10-3
D gene: TRBD1
CDR3 length: 18
J gene: TRBJ1-5
clone size: NA
CDR3 protein: CAISAPPGGLSGNQPQHF
CDR3 DNA: TGTGCCATCAGTGCCCCCCCAGGGGGCTTATCTGGCAATCAGCCCCAGCATTTT

V gene: TRBV5-6
D gene: TRBD1
CDR3 length: 16
J gene: TRBJ2-1
clone size: NA
CDR3 protein: CASSYYLTGGYNEQFF
CDR3 DNA: TGTGCCAGCAGCTACTATTTGACAGGGGGGTACAATGAGCAGTTCTTC

V gene: TRBV18
D gene: NA
CDR3 length: 14
J gene: TRBJ2-2
clone size: NA
CDR3 protein: CASSPPSSPGELFF
CDR3 DNA: TGTGCCAGCTCACCACCGTCTTCCCCCGGGGAGCTGTTTTTT

V gene: TRBV7-9
D gene: TRBD1
CDR3 length: 14
J gene: TRBJ2-7
clone size: NA
CDR3 protein: CASSLGQGALEQYF
CDR3 DNA: TGTGCCAGCAGCTTGGGACAGGGGGCGCTTGAGCAGTACTTC

V gene: TRBV6-5
D gene: NA
CDR3 length: 16
J gene: TRBJ2-7
clone size: NA
CDR3 protein: CASSYKSREFGYEQYF
CDR3 DNA: TGTGCCAGCAGTTACAAGAGCAGGGAATTTGGCTACGAGCAGTACTTC

V gene: TRBV5-4
D gene: NA
CDR3 length: 14
J gene: TRBJ1-2
clone size: NA
CDR3 protein: CASSSVGGARGYTF
CDR3 DNA: TGTGCCAGCAGCTCCGTAGGGGGGGCTCGAGGCTACACCTTC

V gene: TRBV7-9
D gene: NA
CDR3 length: 14
J gene: TRBJ1-1
clone size: once
CDR3 protein: CASSRQTVNTEAFF
CDR3 DNA: TGTGCCAGCAGCAGACAGACAGTGAACACTGAAGCTTTCTTT

V gene: TRBV5-6
D gene: TRBD2
CDR3 length: 18
J gene: TRBJ2-7
clone size: once
CDR3 protein: CASSGGVAGGASSYEQYF
CDR3 DNA: TGTGCCAGCAGCGGCGGGGTAGCGGGGGGCGCAAGCTCCTACGAGCAGTACTTC

V gene: TRBV6-2/TRBV6-3
D gene: NA
CDR3 length: 15
J gene: TRBJ2-7
clone size: NA
CDR3 protein: CASSYRGMGAYEQYF
CDR3 DNA: TGTGCCAGCAGTTATCGGGGGATGGGGGCCTACGAGCAGTACTTC